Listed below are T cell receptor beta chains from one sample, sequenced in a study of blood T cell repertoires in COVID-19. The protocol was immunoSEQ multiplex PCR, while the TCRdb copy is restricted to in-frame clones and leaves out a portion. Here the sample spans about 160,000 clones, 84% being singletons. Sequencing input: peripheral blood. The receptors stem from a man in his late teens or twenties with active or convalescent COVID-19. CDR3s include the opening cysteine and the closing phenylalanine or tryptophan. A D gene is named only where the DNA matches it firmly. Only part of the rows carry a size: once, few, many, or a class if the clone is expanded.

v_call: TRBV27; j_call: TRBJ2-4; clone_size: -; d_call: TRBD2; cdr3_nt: TGTGCCAGCAGTTCCCTTGGCGGGGGGACCCCAGCCAAAAACATTCAGTACTTC; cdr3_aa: CASSSLGGGTPAKNIQYF
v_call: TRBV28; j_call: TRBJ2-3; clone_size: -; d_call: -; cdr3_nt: TGTGCCAGCAGTTTTCACAGCTTCACAGATACGCAGTATTTT; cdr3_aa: CASSFHSFTDTQYF
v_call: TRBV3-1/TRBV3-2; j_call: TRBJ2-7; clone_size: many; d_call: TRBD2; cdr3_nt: TGTGCCAGCAGCCTTGGAGCGGGAGTCTCGCAGTACTTC; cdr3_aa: CASSLGAGVSQYF
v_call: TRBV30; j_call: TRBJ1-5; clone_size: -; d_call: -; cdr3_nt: TGTGCCTGGAGTGATCAGGGCTTTAGCAATCAGCCCCAGCATTTT; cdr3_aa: CAWSDQGFSNQPQHF
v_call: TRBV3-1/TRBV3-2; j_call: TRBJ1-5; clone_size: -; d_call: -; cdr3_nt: TGTGCCAGCAGCCAAGATGCAGGGGCCAATCAGCCCCAGCATTTT; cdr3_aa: CASSQDAGANQPQHF
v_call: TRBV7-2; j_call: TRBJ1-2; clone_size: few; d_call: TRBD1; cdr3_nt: TGTGCCAGCAGCTTAAGACAGGGGGCTTTCTATGGCTACACCTTC; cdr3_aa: CASSLRQGAFYGYTF
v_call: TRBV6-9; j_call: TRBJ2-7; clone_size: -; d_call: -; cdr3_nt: TGTGCCAGCAAGTGGGGCTACCACCCATCCTACGAGCAGTACTTC; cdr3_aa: CASKWGYHPSYEQYF
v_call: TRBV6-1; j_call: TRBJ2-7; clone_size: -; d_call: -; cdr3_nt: TGTGCCAGCAGTGAAGAGGGGCGGGGCGGGTACGAGCAGTACTTC; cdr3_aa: CASSEEGRGGYEQYF
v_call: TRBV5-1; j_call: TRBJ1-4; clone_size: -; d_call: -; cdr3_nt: TGCGCCAGCAGCTTGTCTGCAGGGGAATATGAAAAACTGTTTTTT; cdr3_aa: CASSLSAGEYEKLFF
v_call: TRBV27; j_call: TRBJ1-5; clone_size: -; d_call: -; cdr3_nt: TGTGCCAGCAACGACGGGATTTCAAATTTTCAGCATTTT; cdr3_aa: CASNDGISNFQHF
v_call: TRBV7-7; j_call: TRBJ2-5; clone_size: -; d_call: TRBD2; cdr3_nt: TGTGCTAGCAGCTATGAACTAGCGGCTGGGGGGGAGACCCAGTACTTC; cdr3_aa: CASSYELAAGGETQYF
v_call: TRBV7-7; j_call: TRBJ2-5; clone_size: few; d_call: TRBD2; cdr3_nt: TGTGCTAGCAGCTTAGGAGCGCCGGGACTAGCGGGTCAAGAGACCCAGTACTTC; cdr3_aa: CASSLGAPGLAGQETQYF
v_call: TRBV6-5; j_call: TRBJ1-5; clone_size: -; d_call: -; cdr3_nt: TGTGCCAGCAGTACCCAGGATAGCAATCAGCCCCAGCATTTT; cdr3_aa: CASSTQDSNQPQHF
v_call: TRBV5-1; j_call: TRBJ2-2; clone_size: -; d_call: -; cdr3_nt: TGCGCCAGCAGCTTGTGGTCACCAGCGGAGGGGGAGCTGTTTTTT; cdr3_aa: CASSLWSPAEGELFF
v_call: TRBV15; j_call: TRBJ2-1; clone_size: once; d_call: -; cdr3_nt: TGTGCCACCAGCAGAGGGAACAGTTACAATGAGCAGTTCTTC; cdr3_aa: CATSRGNSYNEQFF
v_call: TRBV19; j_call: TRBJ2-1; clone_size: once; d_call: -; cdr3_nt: TGTGCCAGTAGTGCCGGGGACAATGAGCAGTTCTTC; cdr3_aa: CASSAGDNEQFF
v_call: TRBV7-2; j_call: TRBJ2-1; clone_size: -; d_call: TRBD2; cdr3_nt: TGTGCCAGCAGCTTAGTCCAGCGGGGGGGCCGAAATGAGCAGTTCTTC; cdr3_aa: CASSLVQRGGRNEQFF
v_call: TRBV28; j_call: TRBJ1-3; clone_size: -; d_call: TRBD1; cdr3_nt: TGTGCCAGCAGAGAACAGGGGGCTCGAGGAAACACCATATATTTT; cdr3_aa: CASREQGARGNTIYF
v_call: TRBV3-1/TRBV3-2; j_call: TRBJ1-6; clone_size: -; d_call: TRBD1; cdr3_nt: TGTGCCAGCAGCATGGGACAGGGGAACTCACCCCTCCACTTT; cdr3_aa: CASSMGQGNSPLHF
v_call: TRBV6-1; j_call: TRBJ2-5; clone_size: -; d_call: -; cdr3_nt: TGTGCCAGCAGTGAAGGCGGTGGCGGCCACCAAGAGACCCAGTACTTC; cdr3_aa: CASSEGGGGHQETQYF
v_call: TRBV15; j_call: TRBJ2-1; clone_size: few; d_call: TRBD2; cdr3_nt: TGTGCCACCAGCAGAGATCGGACTAGCGGGGGGGCCATTGTTCGGTATGAGCAGTTCTTC; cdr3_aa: CATSRDRTSGGAIVRYEQFF
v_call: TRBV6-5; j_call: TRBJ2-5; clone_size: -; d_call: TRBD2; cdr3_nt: TGTGCCAGCACGGGACTATCCCAAGAGACCCAGTACTTC; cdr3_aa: CASTGLSQETQYF
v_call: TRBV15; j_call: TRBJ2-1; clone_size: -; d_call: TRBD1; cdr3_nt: TGTGCCACCAGCAGAGCGGGGAAGACAGGGAATGAGCAGTTCTTC; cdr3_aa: CATSRAGKTGNEQFF
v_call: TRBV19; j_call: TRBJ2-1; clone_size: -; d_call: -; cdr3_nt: TGTGCCAGTAGTCCCATGTCCCTGAGCTCCTACAATGAGCAGTTCTTC; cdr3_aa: CASSPMSLSSYNEQFF
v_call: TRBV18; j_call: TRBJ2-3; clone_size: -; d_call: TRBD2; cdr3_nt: TGTGCCAGCTCACCAATGCCAGCGCTAGCGGGACCAAGGAATACAGATACGCAGTATTTT; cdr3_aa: CASSPMPALAGPRNTDTQYF
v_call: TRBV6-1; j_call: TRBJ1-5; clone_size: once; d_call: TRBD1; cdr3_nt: TGTGCCAGCAGTGAACAGGGGGCCGGAGGTCAGCCCCAGCATTTT; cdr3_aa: CASSEQGAGGQPQHF
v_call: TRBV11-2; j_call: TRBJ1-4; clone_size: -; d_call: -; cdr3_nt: TGTGCCAGCAGCTTTCCAAATGAAAAACTGTTTTTT; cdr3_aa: CASSFPNEKLFF
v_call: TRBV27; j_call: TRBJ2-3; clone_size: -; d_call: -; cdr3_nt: TGTGCCAGCAGTTTATCAGAGCAAAGCACAGATACGCAGTATTTT; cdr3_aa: CASSLSEQSTDTQYF
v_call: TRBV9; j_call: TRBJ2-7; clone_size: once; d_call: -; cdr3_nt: TGTGCCAGCAGCGTTGGCGGCTCCTACGAGCAGTACTTC; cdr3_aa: CASSVGGSYEQYF
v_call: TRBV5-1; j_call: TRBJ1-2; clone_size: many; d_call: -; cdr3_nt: TGCGCCAGCAGCTTGGCAGGGGCGCAGGGCATCTATGGCTACACCTTC; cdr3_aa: CASSLAGAQGIYGYTF
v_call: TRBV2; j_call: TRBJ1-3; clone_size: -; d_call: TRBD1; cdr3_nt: TGTGCCAGCAGCCTCAACAGGGGCCTCGGAAACACCATATATTTT; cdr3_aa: CASSLNRGLGNTIYF
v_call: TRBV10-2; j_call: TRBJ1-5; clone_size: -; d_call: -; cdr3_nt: TGCGCCAGCAGCGACATAGACAGGAGCAATCAGCCCCAGCATTTT; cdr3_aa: CASSDIDRSNQPQHF
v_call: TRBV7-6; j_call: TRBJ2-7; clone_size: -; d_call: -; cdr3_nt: TGTGCCAGCAGCTTAAGGACTACCTTAAATGTCTACGAGCAGTACTTC; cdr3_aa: CASSLRTTLNVYEQYF
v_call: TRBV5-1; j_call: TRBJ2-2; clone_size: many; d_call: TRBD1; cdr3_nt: TGCGCCAGCAGCTGGGGGACAGGAGGTAACACCGGGGAGCTGTTTTTT; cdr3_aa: CASSWGTGGNTGELFF
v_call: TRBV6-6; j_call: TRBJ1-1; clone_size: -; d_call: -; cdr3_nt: TGTGCCAGCAACACAGTGAACACTGAAGCTTTCTTT; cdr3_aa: CASNTVNTEAFF
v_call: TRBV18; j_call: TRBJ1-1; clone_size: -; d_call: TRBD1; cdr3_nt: TGTGCCAGCTCACCTCAGGGGGTAGGGGGCACTGAAGCTTTCTTT; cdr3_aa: CASSPQGVGGTEAFF
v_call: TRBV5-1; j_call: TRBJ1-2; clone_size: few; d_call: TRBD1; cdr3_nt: TGCGCCAGCAGCCTCGGGACAGGAGACTTGGGCTATGGCTACACCTTC; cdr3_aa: CASSLGTGDLGYGYTF
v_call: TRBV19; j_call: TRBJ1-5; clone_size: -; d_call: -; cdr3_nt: TGTGCCAGTAGACCTTCTACCTATGGGCAGGGAACACGACAGCCCCAGCATTTT; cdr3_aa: CASRPSTYGQGTRQPQHF
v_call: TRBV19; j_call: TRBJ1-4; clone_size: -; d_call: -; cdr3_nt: TGTGCCACTCGACTCGAGGGAAATGAAAAACTGTTTTTT; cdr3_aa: CATRLEGNEKLFF
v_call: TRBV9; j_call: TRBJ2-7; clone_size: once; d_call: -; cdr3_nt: TGTGCCAGCAGCGTAGCCAGTACAGGGCGCGAGCAGTACTTC; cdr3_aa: CASSVASTGREQYF
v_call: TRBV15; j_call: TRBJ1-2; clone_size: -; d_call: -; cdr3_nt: TGTGCCACCAGCACGGAGGATGGATGGTATGGCTACACCTTC; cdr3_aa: CATSTEDGWYGYTF
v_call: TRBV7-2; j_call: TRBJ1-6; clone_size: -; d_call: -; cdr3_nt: TGTGCCAGCAGCTTAACAGCAACAGGGAATAATTCACCCCTCCACTTT; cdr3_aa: CASSLTATGNNSPLHF
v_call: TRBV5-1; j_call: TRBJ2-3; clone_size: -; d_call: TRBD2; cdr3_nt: TGCGCCAGCAGCATGGGCGGGGGGATCACAGATACGCAGTATTTT; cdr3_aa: CASSMGGGITDTQYF
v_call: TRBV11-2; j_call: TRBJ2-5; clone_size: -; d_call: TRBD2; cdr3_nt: TGTGCCAGCAGCTTGACTAGCGGTTTCGAGACCCAGTACTTC; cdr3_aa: CASSLTSGFETQYF
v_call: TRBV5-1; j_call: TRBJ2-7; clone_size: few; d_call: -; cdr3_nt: -; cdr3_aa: CASSLVGQGASLYF
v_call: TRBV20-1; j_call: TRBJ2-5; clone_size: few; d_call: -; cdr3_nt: TGCAGTGCTAGCAGCCAAGAGACCCAGTACTTC; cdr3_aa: CSASSQETQYF
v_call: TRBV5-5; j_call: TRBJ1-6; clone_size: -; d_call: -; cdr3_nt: TGTGCCAGCAGCTTTAGAAATGGGGGCGAGGGGTCACCCCTCCACTTT; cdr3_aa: CASSFRNGGEGSPLHF
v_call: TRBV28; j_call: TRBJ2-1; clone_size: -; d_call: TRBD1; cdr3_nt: TGTGCCAGCAGTCTCCCAGGGGGCGCCGACAATGAGCAGTTCTTC; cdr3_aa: CASSLPGGADNEQFF
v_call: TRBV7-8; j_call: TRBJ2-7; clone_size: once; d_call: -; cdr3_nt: TGTGCCAGCAGCTTTCAAATCTCCCGGGGCGAGCAGTACTTC; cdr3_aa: CASSFQISRGEQYF
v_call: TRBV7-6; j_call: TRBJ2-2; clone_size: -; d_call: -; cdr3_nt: TGTGCCAGCGGTCAAATCAGGGGCGCGAACACCGGGGAGCTGTTTTTT; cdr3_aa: CASGQIRGANTGELFF
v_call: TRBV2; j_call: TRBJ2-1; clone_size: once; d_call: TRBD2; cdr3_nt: TGTGCCAGCAGTGGGGACGGGGGGGCCGGCGATGAGCAGTTCTTC; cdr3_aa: CASSGDGGAGDEQFF
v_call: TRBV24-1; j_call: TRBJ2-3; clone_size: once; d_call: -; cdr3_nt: TGTGCCACCAGTGATGGGGCAGCTTTTCTTACAGATACGCAGTATTTT; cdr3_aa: CATSDGAAFLTDTQYF
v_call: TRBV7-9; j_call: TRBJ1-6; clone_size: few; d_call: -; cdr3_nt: TGTGCCAGCAGCCCGTTGGTTTGGGACACAAATAATTCACCCCTCCACTTT; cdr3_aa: CASSPLVWDTNNSPLHF